What follows is one T cell receptor (beta chain) and its context. Its antigen has not been determined. No base quality information exists; no much larger clone differs at one position. Patients with a history of autoimmune disease or receiving systemic immunosuppression were excluded from the trial. Peripheral blood for TCR sequencing was drawn from every dose cohort at baseline, at cycle 4 day 1 and at cycle 7 day 1. The samples were taken from a phase I, first-in-human, multicenter, open-label dose-escalation trial of ivuxolimab. Adults with locally advanced or metastatic melanoma, renal cell, hepatocellular, or head and neck squamous cell carcinoma were enrolled in the trial. Before TCR sequencing, CD4+ T cells and CD8+ T cells were sorted from peripheral blood as separate populations. The data are from a study of OX40 agonist ivuxolimab in advanced cancers. About the investigation overall: Ivuxolimab, which targeted the costimulatory receptor OX40 (CD134), was an agonistic, fully human IgG2 monoclonal antibody. Intravenous ivuxolimab was administered to patients every 2 weeks at six dose levels: 0.01, 0.1, 0.3, 1.5, 3 and 10 mg/kg. Of the roughly 52 dose-escalation patients, hepatocellular carcinoma was present in around 20, melanoma in some 15, renal cell carcinoma in 9 and head and neck cancer in 9. A male proportion of almost 85% and a mean age of roughly 55 years, ranging from 23 to 79, were recorded for the dose-escalation cohort. Prior anti-PD-1, anti-PD-L1 or anti-CTLA-4 therapy was permitted, and checkpoint inhibitors had been received by about two fifths of dose-escalation patients. Three dose-escalation patients achieved partial responses, one with hepatocellular carcinoma and two with cutaneous melanoma. Peripheral TCRbeta sequencing aimed to test whether ivuxolimab altered TCR sequence diversity and caused clonal T-cell expansion. The paper covers the monotherapy dose-escalation part of the phase I ivuxolimab trial, which included N ≈ 57 patients. What the authors observed across the whole study: After ivuxolimab, CD8+ T cells had more expanded clones than CD4+ T cells on average. The antigen specificity of the clonally expanded peripheral T cells was not determined. In the 0.1-3.0 mg/kg groups, partial responders were among the patients with the lowest normalized peripheral clonal expansion, particularly in CD8+ T cells. Clonal expansion of both CD4+ and CD8+ blood T cells was observed from baseline to week 6 at doses 0.1 to 3.0 mg/kg. Low levels of normalized T-cell clonal expansion were also seen in some nonresponding patients.

The CDR3 numbers 15 residues from cysteine through phenylalanine. Only the CDR3 portion is preserved as DNA: 45 bases, with reading frame beginning at the first base. From V the trimming removes 0 bases and from J it removes 4 bases, while the gene matches leave 2 bases of the junction unaccounted for. Looking up the germline V gene yields CDR1 ENHRY and CDR2 SYGVKD. To sequence the TCRbeta CDR3 region, genomic DNA was isolated from the sorted cells. The immunoSEQ Assay was used for sequencing of TCRbeta CDR3 regions. TCRdb carries this immuneACCESS record with in-frame sequences only. Its versions omit some clonotypes, under half of them owing to an unresolved V gene in the studies checked, with the rest unexplained. Across this sample there are tens of thousands of clones, with roughly 89% seen only once. The ten biggest clones cover 0.8% to 1.2% of the sample.

The receptor was isolated from an adult with an advanced solid tumor such as melanoma, head and neck, liver or kidney cancer. The source material was CD4+ or CD8+ T cells sorted from blood, sampled in a trial of the OX40 agonist ivuxolimab. The receptor chain draws on TRBV10-3 and TRBJ1-5, with TRBD1 matching 8 junction bases. CDR3 region: CAISESGDRNQPQHF. The nucleotides are TGTGCCATCAGTGAGTCTGGGGACAGGAATCAGCCCCAGCATTTT.